The 21 T cell receptor beta chains below come from one sample, sequenced in a study of PD-1 blockade in classical Hodgkin lymphoma. The protocol was immunoSEQ multiplex PCR, while the TCRdb copy is restricted to in-frame clones and leaves out a portion. This table has about 41,000 clones, 76% appearing once. Relapse was seen in all patients after autologous stem cell transplantation, and brentuximab vedotin exposure was variable. Source: peripheral blood mononuclear cells (PBMCs), taken at baseline. The receptors were sampled from a human donor with classical Hodgkin lymphoma.

Only a few counts were recorded for this clone. The chain uses TRBV18 and TRBJ1-1; a possible D gene is TRBD1 (6 bases). The germline CDR1 and CDR2 sequences are KGHSH and LQKENI. CDR3 length equals 13 residues. V lost 10 bases and J lost 1, with 13 bases in between. CDR3 bases: TGTGCCACCGGGCGCAGGGGGAACACTGAAGCTTTCTTT. It specifies CATGRRGNTEAFF.

The V and J genes are TRBV29-1 and TRBJ2-5; 9 bases align to TRBD1. CDR1 is SQVTM, CDR2 ANQGSEA, per germline. The CDR3 extends over 13 amino acids. V was pared by 4 bases and J by 5 bases, with 5 bases of the junction left unmatched. Here the CDR3 reads CSVGQGVRETQYF. CDR3 coding DNA: TGCAGCGTTGGACAGGGGGTGCGGGAGACCCAGTACTTC.

The chain joins TRBV9 to TRBJ2-3, with D possibly being TRBD2 (6 bases). Germline loops: CDR1 SGDLS, CDR2 YYNGEE. CDR3 length: 17 residues. Between the trimmed V and J ends, which lost 3 bases and 3 bases, there was a span of 20 bases. CDR3 bases: TGTGCCAGCAGCGATCCACTAGCCCTAGCTGGGACAGATACGCAGTATTTT. Its translation is CASSDPLALAGTDTQYF.

The DNA of the CDR3 is TGTGCCAGCAGTTTATATTCAGGCTATGGCTACACCTTC. Amino acids: CASSLYSGYGYTF. The chain has TRBV28 and TRBJ1-2; D unclear. Germline V gives CDR1 MDHEN, CDR2 SYDVKM. Deletions cut 1 base from V and 4 bases from J, with 7 bases between. This CDR3 comprises 13 residues.

V usage is TRBV27 and J usage is TRBJ1-1, with 7 bases aligning to TRBD1. V shed 8 bases, J shed 3 bases, and the junction held 6 bases outside the gene matches. The CDR3 totals 13 residues. CDR1 is MNHEY and CDR2 is SMNVEV in the germline V gene (reference sequence). The chain's CDR3 is CASALTGYTEAFF. The CDR3 DNA is TGTGCCAGCGCGTTGACAGGGTACACTGAAGCTTTCTTT.

This rearrangement joins TRBV29-1 to TRBJ2-7; tentative D call: TRBD1 (6 bases). With 6 bases removed from V and 2 bases from J, the gap between germline ends came to 20 bases. The length of the CDR3 is 15 residues. The germline CDR1 and CDR2 sequences are SQVTM and ANQGSEA. CDR3 bases: TGCAGCGTCGTCCGATCGGACAGCCCTGCCTACGAGCAGTACTTC. Translated: CSVVRSDSPAYEQYF.

The V gene is TRBV7-3, the J gene TRBJ2-3; possible D gene TRBD2, 5 bases. In germline, CDR1 is SGHTA, CDR2 FQGTGA. There are 16 residues in the CDR3. V lost 1 base and J 1 base, leaving 12 bases between the germline ends. The CDR3 DNA is TGTGCCAGCAGCTTAAGAGGGTCTACCCGCACAGATACGCAGTATTTT. This gives the protein CASSLRGSTRTDTQYF.

The chain links TRBV6-5 to TRBJ1-5; D is unresolved. CDR1 is MNHEY, CDR2 SVGAGI, per germline. The CDR3 has 12 residues. Trimming removed 0 bases at V and 6 bases at J, with 3 bases between. CDR3 protein: CASSYSGQPQHF. DNA of the CDR3: TGTGCCAGCAGTTACTCGGGTCAGCCCCAGCATTTT.

J is TRBJ1-1 and V is TRBV7-3; perhaps TRBD1 as D (5 bases). Germline V gene sequence: CDR1 SGHTA, CDR2 FQGTGA. The CDR3 has 13 amino acids. The V end was cut by 5 bases, the J end by 2 bases, with 9 bases between. The CDR3 coding sequence is TGTGCCAGCAGCAGACAGATAAACACTGAAGCTTTCTTT. This encodes CASSRQINTEAFF.

This chain uses TRBV6-5 with TRBJ1-2, with D tentatively TRBD1 (6 bases). Germline assignment: CDR1 MNHEY and CDR2 SVGAGI. The CDR3 has 13 amino acids. V was shortened by 6 bases and J by 7 bases, with 15 bases between the two germline ends. In DNA form, the CDR3 reads TGTGCCAGCAGCCTCGCAGGGGTGGGTGGCTACACCTTC. This sequence encodes CASSLAGVGGYTF.

The genes are TRBV27 and TRBJ1-1; D ambiguous. Trimming shortened V by 6 bases and J by 0 bases, and 11 bases separated the two germline ends. The CDR3 is 14 amino acids. Germline values: CDR1 MNHEY, CDR2 SMNVEV (reference sequence). The CDR3 coding sequence is TGTGCCAGCAGCCTTACCCCCCTGAACACTGAAGCTTTCTTT. It codes for CASSLTPLNTEAFF.

This chain joins TRBV7-2 and TRBJ2-2; 13 bases agree with TRBD2. The V gene's germline CDR1 is SGHTA and CDR2 FQGNSA. The CDR3 has 17 residues. J was trimmed by 6 bases and V by 5 bases; bases with no gene match: 9. CDR3 sequence reads: CASSRRTSGGRAGELFF. The CDR3, as DNA: TGTGCCAGCAGCCGGCGGACTAGCGGGGGACGGGCCGGGGAGCTGTTTTTT.

This clone was seen a handful of times. The V and J genes are TRBV19 and TRBJ1-1; 7 bases are shared with TRBD1. The germline CDR1 and CDR2 sequences are LNHDA and SQIVND (reference sequence). The CDR3 covers 10 residues. The CDR3 protein is CATGAGEAFF. DNA of the CDR3: TGTGCTACAGGGGCAGGAGAAGCTTTCTTT.

The genes are TRBV18 and TRBJ1-3, with no clear D. From germline, CDR1 is KGHSH and CDR2 LQKENI. The length of the CDR3 is 12 residues. The V end was cut by 4 bases, the J end by 4 bases, with 5 bases between. The CDR3 DNA follows: TGTGCCAGCTCACTTAACGGAAACACCATATATTTT. Translated, it gives CASSLNGNTIYF.

This sequence joins TRBV6-5 and TRBJ1-4; D ambiguous. The germline CDR1 and CDR2 sequences are MNHEY and SVGAGI. V lost 6 bases and J 6 bases, leaving 17 bases between the germline ends. The CDR3 length is 15 residues. CDR3 loop: CASSPEWGLYEKLFF. DNA for the CDR3: TGTGCCAGCAGCCCCGAATGGGGTTTATATGAAAAACTGTTTTTT.

This clone has only one observation. The rearrangement links TRBV5-1 to TRBJ2-5; 10 nucleotides line up with TRBD2. CDR1 is SGHRS and CDR2 is YFSETQ in the germline V gene. CDR3 length: 19 residues. With 3 bases clipped from V and 0 bases from J, the junction kept 14 bases outside the gene matches. The CDR3 region is CASSSRPGLAQSYQETQYF. The DNA of the CDR3 is TGCGCCAGCAGCTCGAGGCCGGGACTAGCGCAATCGTACCAAGAGACCCAGTACTTC.

This clone has a single count. The chain employs TRBV28 and TRBJ1-2; D is unclear. The CDR3 is 16 residues long. V shed 3 bases and J shed 0 bases, with 14 bases lying between them. Germline CDR1 is MDHEN and CDR2 is SYDVKM. The DNA for the CDR3 is TGTGCCAGCAGTTTCGGTCAGCTGACGGCTAACTATGGCTACACCTTC. Protein: CASSFGQLTANYGYTF.

The V call is TRBV29-1, the J call TRBJ1-1; D gene uncertain. CDR3 size: 12 residues. V was trimmed by 5 bases and J by 1 base, leaving 8 bases between them. Germline-derived CDR1 and CDR2 are SQVTM and ANQGSEA. CDR3 loop: CSVLKGNTEAFF. Here the CDR3 DNA reads TGCAGCGTTTTAAAGGGGAACACTGAAGCTTTCTTT.

The chain is built from TRBV7-2 and TRBJ1-2; TRBD1 agrees at 8 bases. Trimming took 5 bases from V and 5 from J; bases not matched to a gene: 7. CDR1 is SGHTA, CDR2 FQGNSA, per germline. This CDR3 has 14 residues. The CDR3 protein is CASSPGQGYYGYTF. As DNA, the CDR3 is TGTGCCAGCAGCCCCGGACAGGGATATTATGGCTACACCTTC.

The chain carries TRBV5-1 and TRBJ2-3, with 13 bases fitting TRBD2. Germline V gives CDR1 SGHRS, CDR2 YFSETQ. The CDR3 covers 17 residues. V was clipped by 6 bases and J by 4 bases; unmatched bases: 11. The CDR3, as DNA: TGCGCCAGCACCCTTCGGACTAGCGGGAGCTATCCAGATACGCAGTATTTT. It encodes CASTLRTSGSYPDTQYF.

The V and J genes are TRBV6-5 and TRBJ2-3, with 7 bases that match TRBD1. The CDR3 loop spans 14 amino acids. The V segment lost 6 bases and the J segment 3 bases; nucleotides outside the gene matches: 6. Germline V lookup: CDR1 MNHEY, CDR2 SVGAGI. CDR3 residues: CASRTGWGTDTQYF. Written as DNA, the CDR3 is TGTGCCAGCAGGACAGGGTGGGGAACAGATACGCAGTATTTT.